In its sample, the clone carrying this TCR beta chain was seen a few times. Its antigen is undetermined. Generation of TCR cDNA used 5'RACE template switching (which added a universal primer site and UMIs). TCRdb ran MiXCR on the 5' RACE reads and lists one entry per CDR3 protein. This table holds hundreds of thousands of distinct CDR3 sequences, 3.6% found once. This sample is drawn from a study of T cells after yellow fever vaccination. The overall study: For low cell numbers, libraries were made with SMART-Seq v4 Ultra Low Input. Notes on the study in general: Abundant clonotypes from the bulk population could contaminate FACS-sorted repertoires. Booster samples showed a return of most primary-vaccination clones (around 96% CD4, around 88% CD8).

CDR3 length: 15 amino acids. Germline V gene lookup returns CDR1 SGHRS and CDR2 YFSETQ. Trimming at V came to 0 bases and at J to 7 bases, leaving 10 bases not matched to a gene. The receptor comes from a man younger than 35 who received the YFV17D yellow fever vaccine. Here the sequenced sample was PBMCs, taken on the day of the yellow fever booster vaccination. The chain recombines TRBV5-1 with TRBJ2-7; 7 nucleotides match TRBD2. The CDR3 loop reads CASSLGSRGDGEQYF. The CDR3 region has the DNA TGCGCCAGCAGCTTGGGGTCTCGGGGGGATGGGGAGCAGTACTTC.